One sample yielded the 25 T cell receptor beta chains listed below, sequenced in a study of cytomegalovirus exposure and HLA in healthy donors. Both 60 Vbeta primers and 13 Jbeta primers went into the PCR. TCRdb keeps only in-frame clones here, not all; method: immunoSEQ multiplex PCR. The sample lists under 150,000 clones; roughly four fifths were seen once. The sequenced material came from PBMCs. The receptors here all came from a male donor in good health and CMV-seronegative.

This rearrangement joins TRBV5-1 to TRBJ1-4, with 10 bases aligning to TRBD1. V was clipped by 0 bases and J by 3 bases; unmatched bases: 2. CDR1 SGHRS and CDR2 YFSETQ come from the germline V gene. This CDR3 comprises 16 residues. The chain's CDR3 is CASSLAGQGANEKLFF. The CDR3 nucleotides are TGCGCCAGCAGCTTGGCCGGACAGGGGGCTAATGAAAAACTGTTTTTT.

The chain combines TRBV29-1 with TRBJ2-5; D might be TRBD2 (7 bases). The V gene lost 3 bases and the J gene lost 1 base, with 12 bases spanning the gap. This CDR3 spans 14 amino acids. The germline V gene encodes CDR1 SQVTM and CDR2 ANQGSEA. CDR3 residues: CSVDLGGVQETQYF. CDR3 in DNA: TGCAGCGTTGACCTAGGGGGGGTCCAAGAGACCCAGTACTTC.

V and J are TRBV11-1 and TRBJ2-6, with unresolved D. The length of the CDR3 is 15 residues. Germline V gene data show CDR1 as SGHAT and CDR2 as FQDESV (reference sequence). Trimming took off 5 bases at V and 1 base at J, with 9 bases between the two ends. DNA for the CDR3: TGTGCCAGCAGCCCAGCTAGTTCTGGGGCCAACGTCCTGACTTTC. Protein sequence: CASSPASSGANVLTF.

The chain employs TRBV9 and TRBJ1-5, with D possibly being TRBD1 (5 bases). Trimming pared 0 bases from V and 1 base from J, leaving 8 bases between. The CDR3 spans 15 residues. Germline V lookup: CDR1 SGDLS, CDR2 YYNGEE. The CDR3 is CASSVGGSSNQPQHF. CDR3 nucleotides: TGTGCCAGCAGCGTAGGGGGCTCGAGCAATCAGCCCCAGCATTTT.

The CDR3 DNA reads TGTGCCAGCAGCTTAGCGGCGGGAGGGCCCCACAATGAGCAGTTCTTC. It specifies CASSLAAGGPHNEQFF. The chain recombines TRBV13 with TRBJ2-1; 9 positions match TRBD2. The CDR3 spans 16 residues. Trimming removed 1 base from V and 5 bases from J; junction bases left unmatched: 6. Germline V gene lookup returns CDR1 PRHDT and CDR2 FYEKMQ (reference sequence).

V gene TRBV5-1 combines with J gene TRBJ1-2; 8 bases align to TRBD1. Germline trimming cut 3 bases from V and 2 bases from J; bases unmatched to any gene: 9. Germline CDR1 SGHRS, CDR2 YFSETQ. The CDR3 is 16 residues long. DNA for the CDR3: TGCGCCAGCAGCTGGGGCACGGGACAGGCCAACTATGGCTACACCTTC. This codes for CASSWGTGQANYGYTF. Full variable domain (outside the CDR3, taken from reference TRBV5-1 and TRBJ1-2): KAGVTQTPRYLIKTRGQQVTLSCSPISGHRSVSWYQQTPGQGLQFLFEYFSETQRNKGNFPGRFSGRQFSNSRSEMNVSTLELGDSALYLCASSWGTGQANYGYTFGSGTRLTVV.

The chain combines TRBV6-1 with TRBJ1-5; 7 bases fit TRBD1. Germline V lookup: CDR1 MNHNS, CDR2 SASEGT. Losses at the gene ends were 4 bases for V and 3 bases for J; bases not matched to a gene: 9. The CDR3 contains 16 residues. CDR3 residues: CASSVRDRESNQPQHF. The CDR3 DNA is TGTGCCAGCAGTGTGAGGGACAGAGAGTCCAATCAGCCCCAGCATTTT.

The V and J genes are TRBV7-6 and TRBJ2-5, with D perhaps TRBD2 (5 bases). Germline-derived CDR1 and CDR2 are SGHVS and FNYEAQ. The CDR3 loop spans 14 amino acids. Trimming took off 6 bases at V and 4 bases at J, with 15 bases between the two ends. The CDR3 reads CASSQTNRGETQYF. DNA of the CDR3: TGTGCCAGCAGTCAAACTAATCGGGGAGAGACCCAGTACTTC.

The chain is built from TRBV7-2 and TRBJ2-1; TRBD2 aligns across 7 bases. In germline, CDR1 is SGHTA, CDR2 FQGNSA. This CDR3 is 17 amino acids long. J was trimmed by 4 bases and V by 3 bases; bases with no gene match: 12. Here the CDR3 reads CASSFTSAGVLYNEQFF. CDR3 DNA: TGTGCCAGCAGCTTTACGTCGGCGGGGGTGCTGTACAATGAGCAGTTCTTC. Variable domain in full (rest from reference TRBV7-2 and TRBJ2-1): GAGVSQSPSNKVTEKGKDVELRCDPISGHTALYWYRQSLGQGLEFLIYFQGNSAPDKSGLPSDRFSAERTGGSVSTLTIQRTQQEDSAVYLCASSFTSAGVLYNEQFFGPGTRLTVL.

This clone was picked up one time. J is TRBJ2-3 and V is TRBV19; D is unclear. The CDR3 runs 14 residues. V lost 5 bases to trimming and J lost 1 base, with 10 bases between them. Germline V gene sequence: CDR1 LNHDA, CDR2 SQIVND (reference sequence). CDR3 region: CASSFVGGTDTQYF. CDR3 nucleotides: TGTGCCAGTAGTTTTGTCGGTGGCACAGATACGCAGTATTTT.

The CDR3 bases are TGCGCCAGCAGCTCGGCTAGCGGGAGCGGAACCGGGGAGCTGTTTTTT. This gives the protein CASSSASGSGTGELFF. This sequence joins TRBV5-1 and TRBJ2-2, with 10 bases matching TRBD2. Trimming at V came to 3 bases and at J to 5 bases, leaving 7 bases not matched to a gene. Germline lookup yields CDR1 SGHRS and CDR2 YFSETQ. The CDR3 consists of 16 residues.

This clone was recorded only once. J is TRBJ2-7 and V is TRBV25-1, with TRBD2 identical over 13 bases. Germline lookup yields CDR1 MGHDK and CDR2 SYGVNS. The CDR3 covers 15 residues. V dropped 4 bases and J dropped 5; count of bases not matched to a gene: 5. In DNA form, the CDR3 reads TGTGCCAGCAGTGGATGGACTAGCGGGAGAAACGAGCAGTACTTC. Translated, it gives CASSGWTSGRNEQYF.

This clone was seen only once. V gene TRBV6-5 combines with J gene TRBJ2-5; possibly TRBD1 for D (5 bases). V lost 8 bases to trimming and J lost 7 bases, with 11 bases between them. This CDR3 region has 11 residues. CDR1 and CDR2 (germline): MNHEY, SVGAGI. The CDR3 reads CASGAEGTQYF. The CDR3 DNA follows: TGTGCCAGCGGGGCCGAAGGGACCCAGTACTTC.

The chain uses TRBV15 and TRBJ1-1; 10 bases line up with TRBD1. This CDR3 comprises 18 residues. Germline CDR1 and CDR2: LNHNV and YYDKDF (reference sequence). The junction had 7 bases not matched to a gene; V was cut back by 0 bases and J by 0 bases. The CDR3 DNA reads TGTGCCACCAGCAGAGATCGGGTGGGACAGGGGCTGAACACTGAAGCTTTCTTT. This codes for CATSRDRVGQGLNTEAFF.

The chain joins TRBV4-1 to TRBJ1-1; TRBD1 matches at 7 bases. Trimming cost V 2 bases and J 3 bases; bases outside gene matches: 6. Per germline, CDR1 MGHRA and CDR2 YSYEKL. The CDR3 is 15 residues long. CDR3 in DNA: TGCGCCAGCAGCCAAATTGCGGACAGGTACACTGAAGCTTTCTTT. As protein: CASSQIADRYTEAFF.

V usage is TRBV5-6 and J usage is TRBJ1-1; TRBD1 matches at 7 bases. CDR3 length equals 16 residues. V dropped 0 bases and J dropped 4; count of bases not matched to a gene: 9. Germline-derived CDR1 and CDR2 are SGHDT and YYEEEE. The CDR3 DNA is TGTGCCAGCAGCTTGGAGGGGGCGGGTGTTGGCACTGAAGCTTTCTTT. Residues: CASSLEGAGVGTEAFF. The full variable domain, with the rest looked up from reference TRBV5-6 and TRBJ1-1, is DAGVTQSPTHLIKTRGQQVTLRCSPKSGHDTVSWYQQALGQGPQFIFQYYEEEERQRGNFPDRFSGHQFPNYSSELNVNALLLGDSALYLCASSLEGAGVGTEAFFGQGTRLTVV.

This clone was detected only once. The V gene is TRBV5-4, the J gene TRBJ2-2; possible D gene TRBD1, 5 bases. The V gene's germline CDR1 is SGHNT and CDR2 YYREEE (reference sequence). This CDR3 has 15 amino acids. The ends were cut back, 0 bases at V and 1 base at J, with 7 bases in the middle. CDR3: CASSLEGMNTGELFF. Written as DNA, the CDR3 is TGTGCCAGCAGCTTGGAGGGGATGAACACCGGGGAGCTGTTTTTT.

V gene TRBV18 combines with J gene TRBJ1-1; no reliable D call. V was trimmed by 8 bases and J by 5 bases, leaving 15 bases between them. Germline V gene lookup returns CDR1 KGHSH and CDR2 LQKENI. This CDR3 spans 13 amino acids. The DNA for the CDR3 is TGTGCCAGCATTCGAAGGGAGTCGACTGAAGCTTTCTTT. Residues: CASIRRESTEAFF.

The chain uses TRBV6-1 and TRBJ2-3; 7 nucleotides align to TRBD1. V dropped 5 bases and J dropped 1; count of bases not matched to a gene: 3. Germline CDR1 MNHNS, CDR2 SASEGT. This CDR3 has 14 amino acids. The chain's CDR3 is CASSPTGGTDTQYF. The CDR3 DNA follows: TGTGCCAGCAGTCCCACAGGGGGCACAGATACGCAGTATTTT.

The chain is built from TRBV2 and TRBJ1-2, with 7 bases that match TRBD1. V was pared by 6 bases and J by 6 bases, with 7 bases of the junction left unmatched. Germline loops: CDR1 SNHLY, CDR2 FYNNEI. This CDR3 is 13 amino acids long. Here the CDR3 reads CASRILDRDGYTF. The CDR3 DNA reads as TGTGCCAGCAGGATCCTCGACAGGGATGGCTACACCTTC.

V is TRBV6-1 and J is TRBJ2-7; 8 positions agree with TRBD1. V shed 4 bases, J shed 2 bases, and the junction held 7 bases outside the gene matches. Germline V gene data show CDR1 as MNHNS and CDR2 as SASEGT. This CDR3 has 15 amino acids. The CDR3 DNA sequence: TGTGCCAGCAGTGGCCGACAGGGGTGTCCCTACGAGCAGTACTTC. As protein: CASSGRQGCPYEQYF.

CDR3 DNA sequence: TGTGCCAGCTCCCAACAGACGTACCAAGAGACCCAGTACTTC. Protein: CASSQQTYQETQYF. This chain joins TRBV7-9 and TRBJ2-5; D remains ambiguous. From germline, CDR1 is SEHNR and CDR2 FQNEAQ (reference sequence). V was trimmed by 8 bases and J by 0 bases, leaving 13 bases between them. The CDR3 loop spans 14 amino acids.

The rearrangement joins TRBV19 to TRBJ2-1; D unresolved. CDR1 LNHDA and CDR2 SQIVND come from the germline V gene (reference sequence). V lost 1 base and J 6 bases, leaving 10 bases between the germline ends. This CDR3 region has 14 residues. CDR3 DNA sequence: TGTGCCAGTAGTATAGGGGTTAGAGGCAATGAGCAGTTCTTC. Translating it yields CASSIGVRGNEQFF. The full variable domain, in which reference TRBV19 and TRBJ2-1 provide the parts outside the CDR3, is DGGITQSPKYLFRKEGQNVTLSCEQNLNHDAMYWYRQDPGQGLRLIYYSQIVNDFQKGDIAEGYSVSREKKESFPLTVTSAQKNPTAFYLCASSIGVRGNEQFFGPGTRLTVL.

This sequence joins TRBV11-1 and TRBJ2-7; the match to TRBD2 covers 8 bases. Germline loops: CDR1 SGHAT, CDR2 FQDESV (reference sequence). V trimming: 5 bases; J trimming: 3 bases; junction bases outside the gene matches: 21. The CDR3 runs to 19 residues. The CDR3 protein is CASSAHGPELAGGFYEQYF. CDR3 sequence (DNA): TGTGCCAGCAGCGCACACGGACCTGAGCTGGCGGGAGGTTTCTACGAGCAGTACTTC.

This clone was detected once. This chain links TRBV6-6 with TRBJ1-2; 9 positions match TRBD1. The germline gives CDR1 MNHNY, CDR2 SVGAGI (reference sequence). The CDR3 sequence is 15 residues long. The V and J ends lost 2 bases and 7 bases, in that order; junction bases with no gene match: 8. The CDR3 nucleotides read TGTGCCAGCAGTTACGTGGCACAGGGGGCTATTGGCTACACCTTC. It specifies CASSYVAQGAIGYTF.